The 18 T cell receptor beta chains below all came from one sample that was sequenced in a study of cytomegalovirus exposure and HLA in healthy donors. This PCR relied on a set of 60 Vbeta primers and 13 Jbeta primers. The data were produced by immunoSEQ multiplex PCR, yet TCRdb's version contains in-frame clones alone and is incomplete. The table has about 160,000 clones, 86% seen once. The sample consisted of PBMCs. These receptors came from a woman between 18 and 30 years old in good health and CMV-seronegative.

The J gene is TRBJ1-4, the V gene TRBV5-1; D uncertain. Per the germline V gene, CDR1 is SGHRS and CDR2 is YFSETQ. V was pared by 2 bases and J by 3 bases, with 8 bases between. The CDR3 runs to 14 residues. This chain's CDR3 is CASSFGLANEKLFF. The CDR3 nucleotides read TGCGCCAGCAGCTTCGGCCTAGCTAATGAAAAACTGTTTTTT.

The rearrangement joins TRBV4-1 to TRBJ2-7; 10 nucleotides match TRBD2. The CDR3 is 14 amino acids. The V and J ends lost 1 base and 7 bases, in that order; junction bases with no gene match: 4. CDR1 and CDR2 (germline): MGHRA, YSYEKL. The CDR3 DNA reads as TGCGCCAGCAGCCAAGCGCGGACTAGCGGTGAGCAGTACTTC. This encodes CASSQARTSGEQYF.

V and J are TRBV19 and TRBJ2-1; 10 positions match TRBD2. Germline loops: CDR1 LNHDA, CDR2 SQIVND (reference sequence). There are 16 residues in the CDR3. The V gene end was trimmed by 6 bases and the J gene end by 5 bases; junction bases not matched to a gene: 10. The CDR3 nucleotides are TGTGCCAGTAGCTGGGTAGCGGGAGGCGTTAACAATGAGCAGTTCTTC. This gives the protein CASSWVAGGVNNEQFF.

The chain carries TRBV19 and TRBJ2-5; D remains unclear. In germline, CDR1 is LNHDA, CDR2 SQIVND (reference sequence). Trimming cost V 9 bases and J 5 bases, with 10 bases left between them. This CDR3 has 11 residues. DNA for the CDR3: TGTGCCAGCCGGGTTGGGGAGACCCAGTACTTC. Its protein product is CASRVGETQYF. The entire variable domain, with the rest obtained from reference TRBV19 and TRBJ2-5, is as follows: DGGITQSPKYLFRKEGQNVTLSCEQNLNHDAMYWYRQDPGQGLRLIYYSQIVNDFQKGDIAEGYSVSREKKESFPLTVTSAQKNPTAFYLCASRVGETQYFGPGTRLLVL.

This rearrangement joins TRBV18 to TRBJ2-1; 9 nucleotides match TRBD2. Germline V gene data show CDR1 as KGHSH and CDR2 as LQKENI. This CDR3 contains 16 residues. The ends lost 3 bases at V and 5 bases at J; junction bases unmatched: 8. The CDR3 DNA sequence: TGTGCCAGCTCACCTCGGGCGGGAGGGGTCCACAATGAGCAGTTCTTC. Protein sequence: CASSPRAGGVHNEQFF.

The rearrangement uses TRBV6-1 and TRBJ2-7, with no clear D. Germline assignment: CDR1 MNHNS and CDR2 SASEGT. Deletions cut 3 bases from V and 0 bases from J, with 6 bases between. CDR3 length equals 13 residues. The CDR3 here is CASSEGPSYEQYF. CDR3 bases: TGTGCCAGCAGTGAGGGCCCCTCCTACGAGCAGTACTTC.

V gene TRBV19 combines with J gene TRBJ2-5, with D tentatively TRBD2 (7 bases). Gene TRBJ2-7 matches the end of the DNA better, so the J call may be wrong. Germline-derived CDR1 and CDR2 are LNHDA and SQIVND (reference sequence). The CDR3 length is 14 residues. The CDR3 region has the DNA TGTGCCAGTAGTATAGATCCGGGGGGCCTCGAGCAGTACTTC. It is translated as CASSIDPGGLEQYF.

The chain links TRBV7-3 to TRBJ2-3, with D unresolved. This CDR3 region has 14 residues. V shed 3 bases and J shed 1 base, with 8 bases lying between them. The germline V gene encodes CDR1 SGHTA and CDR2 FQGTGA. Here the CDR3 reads CASSFSGGTDTQYF. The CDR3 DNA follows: TGTGCCAGCAGCTTTAGTGGAGGCACAGATACGCAGTATTTT. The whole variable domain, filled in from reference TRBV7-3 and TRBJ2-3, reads GAGVSQTPSNKVTEKGKYVELRCDPISGHTALYWYRQSLGQGPEFLIYFQGTGAADDSGLPNDRFFAVRPEGSVSTLKIQRTERGDSAVYLCASSFSGGTDTQYFGPGTRLTVL.

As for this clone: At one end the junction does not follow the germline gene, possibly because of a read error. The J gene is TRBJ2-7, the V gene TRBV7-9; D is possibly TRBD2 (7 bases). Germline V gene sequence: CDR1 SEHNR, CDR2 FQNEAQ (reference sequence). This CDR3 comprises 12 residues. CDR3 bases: TGTTCCAGCAGCCCGGGGGGCCGCGAGCAGTACTTC. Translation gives CSSSPGGREQYF.

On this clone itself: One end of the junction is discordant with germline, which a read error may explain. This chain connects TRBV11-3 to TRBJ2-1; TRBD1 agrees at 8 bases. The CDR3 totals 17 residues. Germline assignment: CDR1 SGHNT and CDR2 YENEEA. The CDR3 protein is CASSQNPGTGSFNEQFF. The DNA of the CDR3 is TGTGCCAGCAGCCAGAATCCCGGGACAGGATCCTTCAATGAGCAGTTCTTC. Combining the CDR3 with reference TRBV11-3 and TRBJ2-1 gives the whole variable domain EAGVVQSPRYKIIEKKQPVAFWCNPISGHNTLYWYLQNLGQGPELLIRYENEEAVDDSQLPKDRFSAERLKGVDSTLKIQPAELGDSAVYLCASSQNPGTGSFNEQFFGPGTRLTVL.

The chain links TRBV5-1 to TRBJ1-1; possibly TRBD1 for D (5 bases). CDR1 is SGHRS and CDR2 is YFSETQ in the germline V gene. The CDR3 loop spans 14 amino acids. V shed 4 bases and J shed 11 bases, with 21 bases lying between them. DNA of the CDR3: TGCGCCAGCAGCAATTGGGGCGGGGCTGTGGGGGCTTTCTTT. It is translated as CASSNWGGAVGAFF. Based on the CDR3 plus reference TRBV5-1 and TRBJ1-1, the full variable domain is KAGVTQTPRYLIKTRGQQVTLSCSPISGHRSVSWYQQTPGQGLQFLFEYFSETQRNKGNFPGRFSGRQFSNSRSEMNVSTLELGDSALYLCASSNWGGAVGAFFGQGTRLTVV.

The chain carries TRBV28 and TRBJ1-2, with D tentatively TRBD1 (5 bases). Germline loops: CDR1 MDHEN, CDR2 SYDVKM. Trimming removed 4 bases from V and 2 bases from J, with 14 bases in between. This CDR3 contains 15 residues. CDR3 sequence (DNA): TGTGCCAGCAGTTGGGGTGGGGGGACCAACTATGGCTACACCTTC. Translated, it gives CASSWGGGTNYGYTF.

CDR3 amino acids: CASSGQGSSNEQFF. In nucleotides, the CDR3 is TGTGCCAGCAGCGGACAAGGGTCTAGCAATGAGCAGTTCTTC. J is TRBJ2-1 and V is TRBV6-4; tentative D call: TRBD1 (5 bases). V lost 6 bases and J 6 bases, leaving 15 bases between the germline ends. Germline V gene lookup returns CDR1 MRHNA and CDR2 SNTAGT. The CDR3 loop spans 14 amino acids.

The CDR3 here is CASSLRGTGEGYGYTF. The CDR3 DNA follows: TGTGCCAGCAGTTTACGAGGGACAGGGGAGGGCTATGGCTACACCTTC. The chain employs TRBV27 and TRBJ1-2, with TRBD1 identical over 10 bases. V gave up 2 bases and J gave up 4 bases; unmatched junction bases: 7. CDR1 is MNHEY and CDR2 is SMNVEV in the germline V gene (reference sequence). The CDR3 extends over 16 amino acids.

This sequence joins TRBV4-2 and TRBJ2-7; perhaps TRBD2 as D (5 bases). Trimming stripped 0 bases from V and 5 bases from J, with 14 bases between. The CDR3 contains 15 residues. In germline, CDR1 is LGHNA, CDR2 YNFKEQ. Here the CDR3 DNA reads TGTGCCAGCAGCCAAGAATCACGGGGATCGGACGAGCAGTACTTC. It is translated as CASSQESRGSDEQYF.

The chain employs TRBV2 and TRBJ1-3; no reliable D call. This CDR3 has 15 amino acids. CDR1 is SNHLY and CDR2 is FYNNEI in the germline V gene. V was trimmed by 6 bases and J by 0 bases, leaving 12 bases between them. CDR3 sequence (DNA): TGTGCCAGCAGGAGAGGAGGCCTCTCTGGAAACACCATATATTTT. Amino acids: CASRRGGLSGNTIYF.

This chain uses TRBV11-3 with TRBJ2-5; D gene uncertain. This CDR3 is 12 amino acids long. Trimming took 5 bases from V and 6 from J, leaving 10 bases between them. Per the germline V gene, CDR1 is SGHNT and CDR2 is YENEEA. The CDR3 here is CASSKEDKTQYF. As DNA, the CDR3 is TGTGCCAGCAGCAAGGAAGACAAGACCCAGTACTTC.

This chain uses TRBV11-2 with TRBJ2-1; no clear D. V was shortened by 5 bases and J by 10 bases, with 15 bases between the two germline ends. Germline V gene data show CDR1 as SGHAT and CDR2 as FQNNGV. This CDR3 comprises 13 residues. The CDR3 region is CASSHTGFREQFF. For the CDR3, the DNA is TGTGCCAGCAGCCATACTGGTTTTCGGGAGCAGTTCTTC.